This T cell receptor (beta chain) was documented in a study of cytomegalovirus exposure and HLA in healthy donors (dated by TCRdb to 2017 to 2019). Study-level background: An earlier analysis of several hundred of the donors reported over 250 Gb of sequence data and 100 million to 120 million unique TCR beta sequences obtained from 180 million or so T cells. Approximately 310 gigabases of sequencing data and approximately 93 million unique TCR sequences were included in an early release covering about 600 HLA-typed donors. Of the roughly 400 genotyped donors, 75% to 85% were placed in the genetic ancestry cluster associated with self-reported Caucasian donors. The aim of the study was to test whether cataloging public T cell receptors could identify signatures of past pathogen exposure. The T cell repertoires of several hundred subjects were profiled by immunosequencing and related to cytomegalovirus serostatus. A separate validation cohort of approximately 120 different subjects was used in addition to the 666-subject first cohort. To predict cytomegalovirus infection status, the study brought together high-throughput TCR immunosequencing, statistical association of individual TCRs with disease status, and machine learning. To study patterns of TCR occurrence, a later analysis re-analyzed previously published TCR beta repertoires from 650 to 750 donors and added high-resolution HLA genotyping. Rather than using new phenotypic data, the later analysis identified candidate immune exposures from TCR beta sequences and from how often those sequences occurred across donors. In an earlier analysis of 587 of the donors, high-throughput TCR beta sequencing was used to judge whether each TCR beta V gene segment behaved as functional or pseudogenic. Alongside the repertoire data, information on donor age, sex, ethnicity and CMV serostatus was compiled. A later genetic analysis took genome-wide SNP genotypes for about 55% of the 666 donors and used that subset as a discovery cohort. Every repertoire in the discovery cohort had been generated on one and the same sequencing platform. HLA typing covered class I and class II loci at four-digit resolution. Typing coverage differed by locus: A, B, C, DRB1 and DQB1 were typed in about 629-640 donors, DQA1 in 522, DPA1 in some 610, and DPB1 in around 440. A handful of DR-DQ haplotypes were handled as single units for association and clustering because linkage in the cohort was strong. Among 300 to 500 genotyped donors of the cohort, an average of around 250,000 unique TCR beta nucleotide sequences was sequenced per donor, of which about 19% were non-productive.

The cohort was made up of 666 healthy bone marrow donors. Cohort members were all nominally healthy when sampled, although unrecorded immune exposures were likely present. The donor tested CMV seronegative and was one of the 352 seronegative cohort members. Each donor provided a peripheral blood sample, and peripheral blood mononuclear cells were used for TCR beta sequencing. The Qiagen DNeasy Blood Extraction Kit was used to extract genomic DNA from the blood cell samples. Comments on this clone: Its recognized antigen is unknown. The record has no base qualities; no much larger clone is one base away.

Per the germline V gene, MDHEN is the CDR1 and SYDVKM is the CDR2. The germline V and J ends show losses of 7 bases and 4 bases respectively, and no gene match explains 11 bases of the junction. The CDR3, cysteine through phenylalanine, is 15 amino acids long. Here the CDR3 DNA is all that survives: 45 bases in frame from base 1. Library generation was performed with the immunoSEQ multiplex PCR assay. The multiplex PCR relied on a mix of 60 forward primers for TCR Vbeta segments and 13 reverse primers for TCR Jbeta segments. Amplification of the CDR3 region of rearranged TCR beta genes was performed with a multiplex PCR assay on genomic DNA. The Illumina HiSeq System was used to sequence the amplified TCR beta libraries as 87-base-pair reads. Processing in the source paper ran as follows. A later analysis tallied tens of millions of unique TCR beta chains across the 600 to 700 repertoires, and about 10 million of those chains were shared by two or more donors. Raw reads were error-corrected and collapsed into unique sequences with a nearest-neighbor algorithm that merged closely related sequences to remove PCR and sequencing errors. Alignment of CDR3 sequences to IMGT reference sequences was used to assign V, D and J gene segments. For a sequence to be retained, a match of at least six nucleotides to both a V gene segment and a J gene segment was required. Rearrangements were called productive when the CDR3 lacked stop codons and stayed in frame with V and J; all others were non-productive. Following IMGT convention, CDR3 was defined as the stretch from the second conserved V-encoded cysteine to the conserved J-encoded phenylalanine. Sequences without an unambiguous match to a single V gene segment were excluded from the earlier analysis of several hundred of the donors. In an earlier analysis of around 600 of the donors, V segments were called functional above 56.7% productive rearrangements and were called segregating when the between-donor standard deviation exceeded 5%. A statistical classification framework was developed to diagnose cytomegalovirus status using the catalog of TCR beta chain sequences. A later analysis assigned V and J genes by comparing TCR nucleotide sequences with IMGT/GENE-DB human TR gene sequences. In a later analysis, CDR3 sequences and most-parsimonious VDJ recombination scenarios were assigned using the TCRdist pipeline. A later analysis defined each TCR beta chain by its CDR3 amino acid sequence plus V-gene family, and excluded reads lacking a unique V-gene family. In a later analysis, several hundred highly shared, low-generation-probability nucleotide sequences were removed to address suspected cross-contamination and a sequencing artifact. In a later analysis, a clonal expansion index for each public chain was calculated from normalized within-repertoire ranks of inferred template counts. In a later analysis, generation probabilities were computed using a VDJ recombination model fitted to out-of-frame rearrangements, and the results were checked against IGoR. Hypergeometric tests were used in a later analysis to score TCR-TCR, TCR-HLA and TCR-CMV co-occurrence, with a repertoire-size bias correction applied to the TCR pairs. In a later analysis, false discovery rates were estimated by permuting HLA or CMV assignments 20 times. A later analysis grouped co-occurring TCRs with DBSCAN, adding TCRdist sequence similarity when clustering within HLA-allele-positive subsets. Repertoires with fewer than 30,000 or more than 120,000 public chains, plus five repertoires with anomalous nucleotide sharing, were excluded from co-occurrence clustering. TCRdb stores this immuneACCESS table with in-frame sequences only. Part of the clones is absent; in the studies checked, under half of the shortfall reflects unresolved V genes, and no reason is known for the rest. V, J and clone size are taken as reported in that table, and D and trimming were inferred from the DNA itself. The sample records some 200,000 clones, approximately 78% of which are singletons. The top ten constitute roughly 0.73% of the sample.

General conclusions and limits of the study: At a false discovery rate of 0.05, a later analysis linked 16,951 TCR beta sequences to specific HLA alleles. Only TCR beta chains were sequenced in this cohort, and the absence of alpha or paired-chain data limited detectable features. The authors suggested that the approach could potentially be extended to other disease states and immunological phenotypes. For the cohort, immune exposure information was limited to CMV serostatus. A later genetic analysis reported fewer N-insertions in productive TCRs among donors in an Asian-associated ancestry cluster than the approximately 700-donor mean. Across donors, most TCR sequences were observed very rarely, whereas some public TCRs were present in many individuals. The study gave a list of 150 to 200 TCR beta chains associated with cytomegalovirus. Because the 87-base-pair reads could not distinguish some IMGT-functional V segments, including TRBV6-2 and TRBV6-3, those segments were excluded. In an earlier analysis of more than 500 of the donors, most TCR beta V segments appeared in productive rearrangements about 87% or about 30% of the time, broadly matching IMGT annotations. HLA typing was unavailable for some donors at each locus, so association tests used only the typed subset. Roughly uniform sequencing depth across donors was assumed in presence/absence analyses, although this assumption may not hold. Because counts were too low, seventeen rarely observed V segments, including chromosome 9 orphons, were excluded from the earlier analysis of roughly 580 of the donors. In a later analysis, most CMV-associated TCR beta chains were found to appear HLA-restricted, with HLA associations seemingly driven largely by CMV exposure. A later analysis found that TCR association rates varied across HLA loci, with DRB1 alleles showing the most associated TCRs and HLA-C alleles the fewest. In vitro tests confirmed that a few of the cytomegalovirus-associated TCR beta chains recognize cytomegalovirus antigens. Compared with equally common non-associated chains, HLA-associated TCR beta chains in a later analysis were more clonally expanded and had lower generation probabilities. Linkage disequilibrium might explain the correlated functional status among segregating V segments, but an unknown experimental factor could not be excluded. According to a later analysis, parvovirus B19, influenza, CMV and Epstein-Barr virus appeared linked to several top co-occurrence clusters. A further reported finding was that TCR beta sequences accurately predicted the HLA-A and HLA-B alleles for most subjects in the first cohort. A later genetic analysis associated a missense DCLRE1C variant with V-gene and J-gene trimming of TCR beta chains, and an independent cohort replicated the association. Strong co-occurrence of HLA alleles, especially DR and DQ, made assigning TCR associations to individual alleles difficult. In both the original and validation cohorts, the classifier was reported to diagnose cytomegalovirus status with high specificity and sensitivity. The sequencing pipeline was judged likely to have produced a cluster of highly shared sequence variants as a technical artifact.

The clonotype originates from a woman under 30 in good health and CMV-seronegative. Recombination joined TRBV28 with TRBJ2-7; 9 central nucleotides agree with TRBD1. Sequencing was performed on PBMCs. The nucleotides are TGTGCCAGCACCTCCACCGGGACAGGGTGGTACGAGCAGTACTTC. Translated, it gives CASTSTGTGWYEQYF.